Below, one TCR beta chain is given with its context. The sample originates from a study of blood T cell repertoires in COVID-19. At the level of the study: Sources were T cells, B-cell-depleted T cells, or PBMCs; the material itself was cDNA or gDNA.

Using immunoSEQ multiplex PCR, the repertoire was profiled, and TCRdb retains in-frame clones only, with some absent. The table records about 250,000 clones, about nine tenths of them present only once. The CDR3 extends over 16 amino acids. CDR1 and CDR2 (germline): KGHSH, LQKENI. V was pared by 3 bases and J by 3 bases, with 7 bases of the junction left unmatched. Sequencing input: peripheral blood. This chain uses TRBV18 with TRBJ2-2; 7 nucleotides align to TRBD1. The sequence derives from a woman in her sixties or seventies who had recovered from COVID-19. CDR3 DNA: TGTGCCAGCTCACCTTCAGGGGGTCAGGACACCGGGGAGCTGTTTTTT. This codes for CASSPSGGQDTGELFF.